This entry lists 14 T cell receptor beta chains sequenced from one sample in a study of CD8+ T cells in alopecia areata. Treatment given: oral pan-JAK inhibitor, 5-10 mg twice daily. RNA extraction was followed by reverse transcription into cDNA, which acted as the sequencing template. The protocol was immunoSEQ multiplex PCR, while the TCRdb copy is restricted to in-frame clones and leaves out a portion. The sample includes 90,000 or so clones, roughly 47% of them seen just once. Sequencing was performed on CD8+ T cells sorted from blood, taken at week 24, from a patient treated with tofacitinib. The receptors were gathered from a human donor with alopecia areata.

This clone was counted only a few times. This rearrangement joins TRBV29-1 to TRBJ2-7; D perhaps matches TRBD2 (6 bases). The CDR3 covers 15 residues. Trimming left V 0 bases short and J 3 bases short, with 15 bases between. CDR1 SQVTM and CDR2 ANQGSEA come from the germline V gene. This chain's CDR3 is CSVEDHSGLDYEQYF. Here the CDR3 DNA reads TGCAGCGTTGAAGACCACTCGGGACTCGACTACGAGCAGTACTTC.

The chain carries TRBV4-1 and TRBJ2-5, with D unclear. CDR3 size: 13 residues. In germline, CDR1 is MGHRA, CDR2 YSYEKL. Between the trimmed V and J ends, which lost 1 base and 5 bases, there was a span of 8 bases. The CDR3 DNA reads TGCGCCAGCAGCCAAGTGGCCTTTGAGACCCAGTACTTC. Translation: CASSQVAFETQYF.

This clone has a handful of counts. V usage is TRBV4-1 and J usage is TRBJ2-7; D not certain. The CDR3 is made up of 14 amino acids. The germline gives CDR1 MGHRA, CDR2 YSYEKL. V lost 0 bases, J lost 3 bases, and 9 bases lay in between. The CDR3: CASSQDGWNYEQYF. CDR3 nucleotides: TGCGCCAGCAGCCAAGATGGGTGGAACTACGAGCAGTACTTC.

Only a few counts were recorded for this clone. The chain links TRBV27 to TRBJ2-7, with 12 nucleotides matching TRBD2. The CDR3 has 14 amino acids. The V gene's germline CDR1 is MNHEY and CDR2 SMNVEV (reference sequence). The trim removed 3 bases at V and 4 bases at J, leaving 1 base unmatched. CDR3 in amino acids: CASSFGTSGYEQYF. The CDR3 DNA reads TGTGCCAGCAGTTTTGGGACTAGCGGGTACGAGCAGTACTTC.

This clone was seen many times. Here the CDR3 DNA reads TGCGCCAGCAGCCAAGAACCAGACGGGGTGACAAACACCATATATTTT. Amino acid sequence: CASSQEPDGVTNTIYF. V gene TRBV4-1 combines with J gene TRBJ1-3; D ambiguous. Germline assignment: CDR1 MGHRA and CDR2 YSYEKL. The V end lost 0 bases, the J end lost 6 bases, and 15 bases lay between the germline ends. This CDR3 is 16 amino acids long.

This clone was observed a handful of times. The CDR3 sequence is CASSQPFATGTTTSGRSGETQYF. The CDR3, as DNA: TGCGCCAGCAGTCAACCCTTCGCGACGGGGACGACGACTAGCGGGAGAAGCGGGGAGACCCAGTACTTC. The gene calls are TRBV23-1 and TRBJ2-5; 12 bases align to TRBD2. TRBV23-1 qualifies as an ORF whose function is uncertain. The junction had 27 bases not matched to a gene; V was cut back by 2 bases and J by 5 bases. The CDR3 has 23 amino acids.

This rearrangement joins TRBV19 to TRBJ2-7; the match to TRBD2 covers 10 bases. The CDR3 consists of 15 residues. V shed 5 bases and J 0 bases; nucleotides not matched to a gene: 4. The V gene's germline CDR1 is LNHDA and CDR2 SQIVND (reference sequence). This CDR3 is CASSAGTSASYEQYF. For the CDR3, the DNA is TGTGCCAGTAGTGCGGGGACTAGCGCCTCCTACGAGCAGTACTTC.

This sequence joins TRBV9 and TRBJ2-7, with TRBD2 matching 8 bases. CDR3 length: 13 residues. The V gene end was trimmed by 7 bases and the J gene end by 9 bases; junction bases not matched to a gene: 12. Germline CDR1 reads SGDLS; CDR2 reads YYNGEE. The CDR3 spells CASSPSGPGLQYF. The DNA of the CDR3 is TGTGCCAGCTCCCCTAGCGGGCCGGGGTTGCAGTACTTC.

This CDR3 is CASSPQDVTSPKAFF. In DNA, the CDR3 is TGCGCCAGCAGCCCTCAGGACGTCACCAGCCCAAAAGCTTTCTTT. J is TRBJ1-1 and V is TRBV5-1; D call uncertain. Per the germline V gene, CDR1 is SGHRS and CDR2 is YFSETQ. The CDR3 consists of 15 residues. The V and J ends lost 4 bases and 9 bases respectively, with 22 bases between them.

The chain employs TRBV2 and TRBJ1-1, with D possibly matching TRBD1 (6 bases). The V gene's germline CDR1 is SNHLY and CDR2 FYNNEI. V lost 7 bases to trimming and J lost 2 bases, with 14 bases between them. This CDR3 contains 14 residues. The CDR3 reads CASMEQGRNTEAFF. In DNA, the CDR3 is TGTGCCAGCATGGAACAGGGACGTAACACTGAAGCTTTCTTT.

The rearrangement joins TRBV30 to TRBJ2-7; D might be TRBD2 (5 bases). The germline V and J ends were trimmed by 4 bases and 6 bases, with 13 bases remaining between them. The germline V gene encodes CDR1 GTSNPN and CDR2 SVGIG (reference sequence). The CDR3 totals 12 residues. CDR3 amino acids: CAWNHERVEQYF. The CDR3 DNA follows: TGTGCCTGGAACCACGAGAGGGTCGAGCAGTACTTC.

The chain carries TRBV2 and TRBJ2-7, with TRBD2 as a possible D gene (5 bases). V was cut by 5 bases and J by 3 bases, with 11 bases left in between. CDR3 size: 13 residues. Germline loops: CDR1 SNHLY, CDR2 FYNNEI. DNA for the CDR3: TGTGCCAGCAGTAATGGTGGAGGCTACGAGCAGTACTTC. Translating it yields CASSNGGGYEQYF. The complete variable domain, with remaining parts taken from reference TRBV2 and TRBJ2-7, reads EPEVTQTPSHQVTQMGQEVILRCVPISNHLYFYWYRQILGQKVEFLVSFYNNEISEKSEIFDDQFSVERPDGSNFTLKIRSTKLEDSAMYFCASSNGGGYEQYFGPGTRLTVT.

The CDR3 DNA reads as TGTGCCTGGAGCCAACCCGCCCGGACAGGTAGCTCCTACGAGCAGTACTTC. It translates to CAWSQPARTGSSYEQYF. The chain couples TRBV30 to TRBJ2-7; 7 nucleotides agree with TRBD1. The V gene's germline CDR1 is GTSNPN and CDR2 SVGIG (reference sequence). The CDR3 length is 17 residues. V dropped 3 bases and J dropped 0; count of bases not matched to a gene: 14.

This chain joins TRBV27 and TRBJ1-2; TRBD1 might be the D (5 bases). Per the germline V gene, CDR1 is MNHEY and CDR2 is SMNVEV (reference sequence). The CDR3 length is 13 residues. Trimming pared 2 bases from V and 3 bases from J, leaving 7 bases between. The CDR3 here is CASSLTGYYGYTF. CDR3 nucleotide sequence: TGTGCCAGCAGTTTAACAGGATACTATGGCTACACCTTC.